The sample holds a few counts of the clone carrying this T cell receptor beta chain. These data come from a study of response to subunit inactivated influenza vaccine. V was pared by 0 bases and J by 0 bases, with 6 bases between. In germline, CDR1 is LGHNA, CDR2 YSLEER. The CDR3 covers 15 residues. TCRdb redid the calling of the RT-PCR reads with MiXCR, one entry per CDR3 protein. The table includes 500,000 to 550,000 distinct CDR3 sequences, around 21% detected once. These data were also reused for a study on T cells expressing NK-cell markers. This second study says: A 5'RACE template switching approach incorporating UMIs was used to make TCR beta cDNA. The TCR beta repertoires originated in sorted CD3+CD56+NKG2C+, CD3+CD56+NKG2C- and CD3+CD56-NKG2C+ T cells. Sorting of alpha-beta TCR T cells alone was achieved in several experiments with an anti-gamma-delta TCR antibody. A handful of donors' CD3+CD56-NKG2C+ cells were dominated by the same clonotypes.

This clonotype was obtained from a middle-aged man who received an inactivated influenza vaccine. The gene calls are TRBV4-3 and TRBJ2-1; no firm D call. Material: CD4+ T cells sorted from PBMCs, obtained 11 to 12 days after vaccination. CDR3 loop: CASSQETHSYNEQFF. The CDR3 DNA sequence: TGCGCCAGCAGCCAAGAGACACACTCCTACAATGAGCAGTTCTTC.